This TCR beta chain is drawn from a study of CD8 T cells in Susac syndrome. Reverse transcription of 0.5 to 1 ug RNA was performed with random hexamers. TCRdb reprocessed the immunoSEQ multiplex PCR reads with MiXCR, giving one entry per CDR3 protein. The sample carries 95,000 to 150,000 distinct CDR3 sequences, nearly 96% recorded once. Sequencing of TCR beta was undertaken in CD8+ and CD4+ T cells derived from blood. TEMRA cells were FACS-enriched, with CD8+ and CD4+ T cells isolated negatively. The CDR3 length is 15 residues. The germline V gene has CDR1 GTSNPN and CDR2 SVGIG (reference sequence). Trimming removed 3 bases from V and 4 bases from J; junction bases left unmatched: 8.

The V gene is TRBV30, the J gene TRBJ2-2; TRBD1 matches at 7 bases. The receptor was isolated from a human donor with Susac syndrome. Sequenced: CD4+ T cells from PBMCs. DNA for the CDR3: TGTGCCTGGAGGCAACAGGGGCGACCCACCGGGGAGCTGTTTTTT. It yields the protein CAWRQQGRPTGELFF.